These 26 T cell receptor beta chains share one sample of origin, sequenced in a study of cytomegalovirus exposure and HLA in healthy donors. 60 Vbeta and 13 Jbeta primers were used in PCR. This table comes from immunoSEQ multiplex PCR, and its TCRdb copy is limited to in-frame clones, with some not included. The listing records tens of thousands of clones. The specimen sequenced was PBMCs. These receptors all stem from a woman aged 25-40 years in good health and CMV-seronegative.

This chain connects TRBV30 to TRBJ2-7, with TRBD2 matching 9 bases. From germline, CDR1 is GTSNPN and CDR2 SVGIG (reference sequence). The CDR3 runs 19 residues. J gave up 0 bases and V 2 bases, and 17 bases lay outside the gene matches. The CDR3 DNA reads TGTGCCTGGAGTAGGGGGAGCGGGGGGCCTCATCAGGGCTCCTACGAGCAGTACTTC. Amino acid sequence: CAWSRGSGGPHQGSYEQYF.

The chain links TRBV6-6 to TRBJ1-3; weak D call: TRBD1 (6 bases). Germline V gene sequence: CDR1 MNHNY, CDR2 SVGAGI (reference sequence). The CDR3 covers 16 residues. Trimming shortened V by 6 bases and J by 4 bases, and 19 bases separated the two germline ends. CDR3 DNA: TGTGCCAGCAGACCCGGACAGCTGTCGGGGGGAAACACCATATATTTT. Translating it yields CASRPGQLSGGNTIYF.

The chain recombines TRBV6-6 with TRBJ2-7; 8 bases line up with TRBD2. The J segment lost 0 bases and the V segment lost 6 bases, leaving 7 bases of the junction unmatched. This CDR3 comprises 15 residues. CDR1 is MNHNY, CDR2 SVGAGI, per germline (reference sequence). CDR3: CASSPGSGGSYEQYF. The CDR3 coding sequence is TGTGCCAGCAGCCCCGGGAGCGGGGGCTCCTACGAGCAGTACTTC.

Of note for this clone: An end of the junction does not agree with germline; a read error may underlie this. Other DNA sequences in this sample translate to the same CDR3. The chain is built from TRBV7-2 and TRBJ1-6; 7 nucleotides line up with TRBD1. The CDR3 covers 12 residues. The germline V gene encodes CDR1 SGHTA and CDR2 FQGNSA. This chain's CDR3 is CASSSQGSPLHF. CDR3 nucleotide sequence: TGTGCCAGCAGCTCACAGGGGTCACCCCTACACTTT.

This chain links TRBV5-1 with TRBJ1-1; D unclear. CDR1 is SGHRS, CDR2 YFSETQ, per germline. V was cut by 0 bases and J by 3 bases, with 6 bases left in between. This CDR3 spans 13 amino acids. The CDR3 sequence is CASSLVVDTEAFF. The CDR3 coding sequence is TGCGCCAGCAGCTTGGTGGTAGACACTGAAGCTTTCTTT.

The chain links TRBV30 to TRBJ1-1, with 7 bases matching TRBD1. V shed 2 bases and J 7 bases; nucleotides not matched to a gene: 4. This CDR3 comprises 12 residues. Germline values: CDR1 GTSNPN, CDR2 SVGIG (reference sequence). DNA of the CDR3: TGTGCCTGGAGTTCAACAGGGGTTGAAGCTTTCTTT. Its protein product is CAWSSTGVEAFF.

The chain uses TRBV19 and TRBJ2-7, with 8 bases identical to TRBD1. J lost 6 bases, V lost 5 bases, and 12 bases had no gene match. The germline gives CDR1 LNHDA, CDR2 SQIVND (reference sequence). The CDR3 is 15 amino acids. In nucleotides, the CDR3 is TGTGCCAGTAGTTTGGCGGGACAGGTAGGCGGCGAGCAGTACTTC. The encoded protein is CASSLAGQVGGEQYF.

With respect to this clone: This likely comes from a read error, as the CDR3 has no conserved phenylalanine or tryptophan at its end. The chain couples TRBV30 to TRBJ1-1; no clear D gene. Per germline, CDR1 GTSNPN and CDR2 SVGIG (reference sequence). Between the trimmed V and J ends, which lost 0 bases and 4 bases, there was a span of 9 bases. There are 13 residues in the CDR3. The CDR3 DNA follows: TGTGCCTGGAGTGTAATTTGGTCCACTGAAGCTTTCCTT. It yields the protein CAWSVIWSTEAFL.

Concerning this clone itself: The sample has other DNA sequences that encode this CDR3 too. The V gene is TRBV18, the J gene TRBJ1-1, with D perhaps matching TRBD1 (5 bases). Germline V lookup: CDR1 KGHSH, CDR2 LQKENI. CDR3 length equals 14 residues. Trimming cost V 2 bases and J 1 base, with 8 bases left between them. As DNA, the CDR3 is TGTGCCAGCTCACCAGACAGAAAGAACACTGAAGCTTTCTTT. Encoded protein: CASSPDRKNTEAFF.

The chain is built from TRBV23-1 and TRBJ2-7; TRBD1 might be the D (5 bases). TRBV23-1 is identified as an open reading frame with a role that is uncertain. The CDR3 runs to 13 residues. V shed 6 bases and J shed 0 bases, with 9 bases lying between them. The CDR3 reads CASSQGCSYEQYF. The DNA for the CDR3 is TGCGCCAGCAGCCAGGGATGCTCCTACGAGCAGTACTTC.

The chain couples TRBV19 to TRBJ2-3, with D tentatively TRBD1 (6 bases). V was trimmed by 3 bases and J by 2 bases, leaving 12 bases between them. The CDR3 is made up of 15 amino acids. Germline CDR1 and CDR2: LNHDA and SQIVND (reference sequence). Written as DNA, the CDR3 is TGTGCCAGTAGTATTAGCAGGGGCCTCACAGATACGCAGTATTTT. It yields the protein CASSISRGLTDTQYF.

For the CDR3, the DNA is TGTGCCAGCAGTTCGCTACAGGGCCCTGGGGCAGGGCAGTACTTC. Translation: CASSSLQGPGAGQYF. The genes are TRBV6-6 and TRBJ2-7; D possibly corresponds to TRBD1 (6 bases). From germline, CDR1 is MNHNY and CDR2 SVGAGI (reference sequence). The CDR3 extends over 15 amino acids. V shed 4 bases and J shed 9 bases, with 22 bases lying between them.

This chain uses TRBV2 with TRBJ1-6; D gene ambiguous. The germline V and J ends were trimmed by 8 bases and 6 bases, with 14 bases remaining between them. The CDR3 sequence is 14 residues long. Germline-derived CDR1 and CDR2 are SNHLY and FYNNEI. CDR3 residues: CASEGQSSNSPLHF. CDR3 nucleotides: TGTGCCAGCGAGGGCCAGTCAAGTAATTCACCCCTCCACTTT.

This chain joins TRBV30 and TRBJ1-5; a possible D gene is TRBD1 (5 bases). The CDR3 has 15 amino acids. Deletions cut 0 bases from V and 2 bases from J, with 11 bases between. Germline V CDR1 and CDR2: GTSNPN, SVGIG (reference sequence). The DNA for the CDR3 is TGTGCCTGGAGTGTGGGGGGGGTAGGCAATCAGCCCCAGCATTTT. Translation: CAWSVGGVGNQPQHF.

The gene calls are TRBV5-1 and TRBJ1-2, with 8 bases identical to TRBD1. With 6 bases clipped from V and 2 bases from J, the junction kept 9 bases outside the gene matches. Germline V gene data show CDR1 as SGHRS and CDR2 as YFSETQ. The CDR3 has 15 residues. CDR3 nucleotides: TGCGCCAGCACCCTTGGGACAGGAAAAAACTATGGCTACACCTTC. Its protein product is CASTLGTGKNYGYTF.

The CDR3 loop is CSARRSQNQYF. The DNA for the CDR3 is TGCAGTGCTAGAAGGAGTCAGAACCAGTACTTC. The V and J genes are TRBV20-1 and TRBJ2-5; D unresolved. This CDR3 has 11 residues. From germline, CDR1 is DFQATT and CDR2 SNEGSKA (reference sequence). Trimming removed 2 bases from V and 10 bases from J, with 11 bases in between.

The rearrangement links TRBV5-4 to TRBJ2-1; TRBD2 matches 7 bases. Germline V gene sequence: CDR1 SGHNT, CDR2 YYREEE (reference sequence). Trimming took 3 bases from V and 4 from J; bases not matched to a gene: 4. The CDR3 has 14 amino acids. The CDR3: CASSWAGEYNEQFF. DNA of the CDR3: TGTGCCAGCAGCTGGGCGGGGGAGTACAATGAGCAGTTCTTC.

V is TRBV29-1 and J is TRBJ1-1; 9 bases map to TRBD1. The junction had 5 bases not matched to a gene; V was cut back by 7 bases and J by 5 bases. This CDR3 has 12 amino acids. CDR1 and CDR2 from the germline V gene are SQVTM and ANQGSEA. The CDR3 sequence is CSAGTGRTEAFF. The DNA of the CDR3 is TGCAGCGCTGGGACAGGGAGGACTGAAGCTTTCTTT.

This chain links TRBV5-1 with TRBJ2-7; 7 bases match TRBD2. The CDR3 spans 16 residues. Germline-derived CDR1 and CDR2 are SGHRS and YFSETQ. J gave up 5 bases and V 1 base, and 12 bases lay outside the gene matches. The CDR3 is CASSLLLGGSRDEQYF. For the CDR3, the DNA is TGCGCCAGCAGCTTGCTCTTAGGCGGGAGCCGGGACGAGCAGTACTTC.

The V gene is TRBV6-6, the J gene TRBJ1-2, with D uncertain. The V gene lost 0 bases and the J gene lost 8 bases, with 7 bases spanning the gap. This CDR3 comprises 12 residues. CDR1 and CDR2 from the germline V gene are MNHNY and SVGAGI (reference sequence). The CDR3 sequence is CASSYSALGYTF. The CDR3 coding sequence is TGTGCCAGCAGTTACTCCGCGCTAGGCTACACCTTC.

The rearrangement links TRBV7-9 to TRBJ2-2; 8 bases are shared with TRBD1. The CDR3 is made up of 15 amino acids. V trimming: 4 bases; J trimming: 5 bases; junction bases outside the gene matches: 6. In germline, CDR1 is SEHNR, CDR2 FQNEAQ (reference sequence). The CDR3 bases are TGTGCCAGCAGCTCCAGGACAGGGAGAACCGGGGAGCTGTTTTTT. This sequence encodes CASSSRTGRTGELFF.

This sequence joins TRBV30 and TRBJ2-5, with a weak D call TRBD1 (6 bases). Germline CDR1 is GTSNPN and CDR2 is SVGIG (reference sequence). Trimming took 5 bases from V and 5 from J, leaving 24 bases between them. The CDR3 sequence is 16 residues long. The CDR3 here is CAWGAGTRHRRETQYF. The CDR3 DNA sequence: TGTGCCTGGGGCGCCGGGACACGCCATCGACGGGAGACCCAGTACTTC. Variable domain in full (rest from reference TRBV30 and TRBJ2-5): SQTIHQWPATLVQPVGSPLSLECTVEGTSNPNLYWYRQAAGRGLQLLFYSVGIGQISSEVPQNLSASRPQDRQFILSSKKLLLSDSGFYLCAWGAGTRHRRETQYFGPGTRLLVL.

The chain joins TRBV2 to TRBJ2-7, with a possible D match to TRBD2 (6 bases). The CDR3 is 16 amino acids. V dropped 6 bases and J dropped 6 bases, with 24 bases sitting between them. From germline, CDR1 is SNHLY and CDR2 FYNNEI. DNA of the CDR3: TGTGCCAGCAGGGGGGTGGCGGCGGGAATGGCTCTCGAGCAGTACTTC. This gives the protein CASRGVAAGMALEQYF.

The J gene is TRBJ2-7, the V gene TRBV18; 8 bases map to TRBD1. J was trimmed by 5 bases and V by 1 base; bases with no gene match: 10. From germline, CDR1 is KGHSH and CDR2 LQKENI. CDR3 length: 16 residues. This chain's CDR3 is CASSPLAGQGADEQYF. Here the CDR3 DNA reads TGTGCCAGCTCACCACTGGCGGGGCAGGGGGCGGACGAGCAGTACTTC.

The chain carries TRBV10-3 and TRBJ1-5, with a weak D call TRBD1 (6 bases). The germline V gene has CDR1 ENHRY and CDR2 SYGVKD. The CDR3 is 15 residues long. V lost 5 bases and J lost 1, with 12 bases in between. Here the CDR3 DNA reads TGTGCCATCAGTCCAGGGGATTCGAGCAATCAGCCCCAGCATTTT. Its translation: CAISPGDSSNQPQHF.

Turning to this clone: The same CDR3 is also encoded by other DNA sequences in this sample. The chain combines TRBV5-1 with TRBJ1-1, with D unclear. CDR3 length: 14 residues. CDR1 SGHRS and CDR2 YFSETQ come from the germline V gene. Between the trimmed V and J ends, which lost 0 bases and 0 bases, there was a span of 6 bases. CDR3: CASSLGHVNTEAFF. For the CDR3, the DNA is TGCGCCAGCAGCTTGGGACACGTGAACACTGAAGCTTTCTTT.